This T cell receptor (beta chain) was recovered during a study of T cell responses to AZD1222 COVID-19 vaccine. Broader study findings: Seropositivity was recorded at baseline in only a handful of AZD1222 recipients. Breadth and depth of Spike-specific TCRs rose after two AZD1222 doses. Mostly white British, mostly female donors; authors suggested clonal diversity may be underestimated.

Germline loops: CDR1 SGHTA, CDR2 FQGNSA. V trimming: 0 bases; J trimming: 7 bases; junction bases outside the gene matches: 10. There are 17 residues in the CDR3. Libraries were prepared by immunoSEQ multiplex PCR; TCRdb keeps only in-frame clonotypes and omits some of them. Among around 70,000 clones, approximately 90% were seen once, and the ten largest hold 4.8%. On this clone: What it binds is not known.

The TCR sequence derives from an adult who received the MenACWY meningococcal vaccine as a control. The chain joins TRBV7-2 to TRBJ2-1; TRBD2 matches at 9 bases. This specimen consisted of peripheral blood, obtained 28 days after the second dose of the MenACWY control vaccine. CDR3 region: CASSLAAGGWSRNEQFF. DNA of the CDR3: TGTGCCAGCAGCTTAGCTGCGGGAGGGTGGTCGCGGAATGAGCAGTTCTTC.